Sequencing of this T cell receptor (beta chain) was carried out in a study of control samples from healthy donors and cancer patients. Method: immunoSEQ multiplex PCR; TCRdb's copy keeps in-frame clones and lacks some. The profile covers 95,000 to 110,000 clones, with around 89% appearing a single time and approximately 19% taken by the ten largest. This CDR3 has 13 amino acids. The V segment lost 3 bases and the J segment 5 bases; nucleotides outside the gene matches: 4. Germline V CDR1 and CDR2: GTSNPN, SVGIG (reference sequence). The V and J genes are TRBV30 and TRBJ1-1; 9 nucleotides align to TRBD1. This receptor was identified in a man in his sixties with lung cancer. Material for sequencing was PBMCs. The CDR3 is CAWRDRGGTEAFF. The CDR3 nucleotides are TGTGCCTGGAGAGACAGGGGGGGGACTGAAGCTTTCTTT.